These 30 T cell receptor beta chains were all obtained from the same sample, sequenced in a study of T cell repertoires in cytomegalovirus infection. These receptors have no known antigen. In TCRdb, the reads were re-called with MiXCR into one record per CDR3 protein. The table shows 250,000 to 400,000 distinct CDR3 sequences, with roughly 25% occurring only once. Here the sequenced sample was cultured PBMCs, taken from culture after CMV antigen stimulation. Receptor source: a human donor in good health (CMV status not recorded). Some clones in this sample may be carry-over from other donors' samples.

The V call is TRBV12-3 or TRBV12-4, the J call TRBJ2-1; TRBD1 aligns across 9 bases. Trimming cost V 7 bases and J 9 bases; bases outside gene matches: 10. The CDR3 runs 14 residues. The CDR3 DNA reads as TGTGCCAGCACCATTAGGACAGGGGTTGGTGAGCAGTTCTTC. It translates to CASTIRTGVGEQFF.

In its sample, this clonotype was seen many times. The chain is built from TRBV5-4 and TRBJ1-2; 8 nucleotides agree with TRBD1. The junction had 12 bases not matched to a gene; V was cut back by 4 bases and J by 7 bases. The CDR3 totals 15 residues. Germline V gene data show CDR1 as SGHNT and CDR2 as YYREEE (reference sequence). The CDR3 region is CASSVRQTGEVGYTF. Here the CDR3 DNA reads TGTGCCAGCAGCGTGAGGCAGACAGGGGAGGTTGGCTACACCTTC.

For the CDR3, the DNA is TGTGCCAGCAGCTTAGGGACAGGGGGACAGTTCTTC. It specifies CASSLGTGGQFF. The chain joins TRBV7-8 to TRBJ2-1; the match to TRBD1 covers 10 bases. The CDR3 has 12 residues. Germline V gene data show CDR1 as SGHVS and CDR2 as FQNEAQ. Trimming cost V 1 base and J 13 bases; bases outside gene matches: 1.

This clonotype was found a few times. V usage is TRBV5-1 and J usage is TRBJ2-1; the match to TRBD2 covers 11 bases. The V gene's germline CDR1 is SGHRS and CDR2 YFSETQ. The CDR3 runs to 15 residues. V lost 4 bases, J lost 8 bases, and 8 bases stayed unmatched. The CDR3 region has the DNA TGCGCCAGCAGCCCTACTAGCGGGAGTCGTTATGAGCAGTTCTTC. It encodes CASSPTSGSRYEQFF.

The chain uses TRBV4-1 and TRBJ1-1; the match to TRBD1 covers 9 bases. Germline V gene data show CDR1 as MGHRA and CDR2 as YSYEKL. CDR3 length: 14 residues. V dropped 8 bases and J dropped 5; count of bases not matched to a gene: 9. The CDR3 sequence is CASRGWDRATEAFF. The CDR3 DNA reads as TGCGCCAGCCGGGGGTGGGACAGGGCTACTGAAGCTTTCTTT.

This clonotype was observed a few times. This chain joins TRBV30 and TRBJ1-4; a possible D gene is TRBD1 (5 bases). V lost 2 bases and J lost 8, with 12 bases in between. The length of the CDR3 is 13 residues. Germline V gene lookup returns CDR1 GTSNPN and CDR2 SVGIG (reference sequence). CDR3 loop: CAWSSGTEEKLFF. The CDR3 region has the DNA TGTGCCTGGAGTAGCGGGACCGAGGAAAAACTGTTTTTT.

The rearrangement joins TRBV19 to TRBJ2-3; D might be TRBD2 (5 bases). CDR3 length: 14 amino acids. CDR1 is LNHDA and CDR2 is SQIVND in the germline V gene (reference sequence). The V and J ends lost 4 bases and 4 bases respectively, with 12 bases between them. The CDR3 loop is CASSKLVTSDTQYF. Here the CDR3 DNA reads TGTGCCAGTAGTAAACTAGTTACATCAGATACGCAGTATTTT.

This clonotype was seen a handful of times. The gene calls are TRBV27 and TRBJ2-1; possible D gene TRBD1, 6 bases. Germline CDR1 and CDR2: MNHEY and SMNVEV (reference sequence). The CDR3 length is 13 residues. The ends were cut back, 6 bases at V and 8 bases at J, with 14 bases in the middle. CDR3 coding DNA: TGTGCCAGCAGGACACAGGGTCGGTATGAGCAGTTCTTC. This translates into CASRTQGRYEQFF.

This clonotype was detected ten times or more. This chain joins TRBV6-6 and TRBJ1-1, with 8 bases matching TRBD1. The V gene end was trimmed by 0 bases and the J gene end by 3 bases; junction bases not matched to a gene: 6. This CDR3 region has 16 residues. CDR1 is MNHNY and CDR2 is SVGAGI in the germline V gene (reference sequence). The CDR3 spells CASSYSTGTGHTEAFF. The CDR3, as DNA: TGTGCCAGCAGTTACTCAACCGGGACAGGTCACACTGAAGCTTTCTTT.

As DNA, the CDR3 is TGTGCCAGCAGCTTATGGGGAGGGGATTACGAGCAGTACGTC. Its translation: CASSLWGGDYEQYV. This rearrangement joins TRBV7-4 to TRBJ2-7, with TRBD2 identical over 7 bases. The CDR3 sequence is 14 residues long. V shed 2 bases, J shed 4 bases, and the junction held 5 bases outside the gene matches. CDR1 and CDR2 from the germline V gene are SGHVT and SQSDAQ.

The table lists this clonotype with a few counts. The J gene is TRBJ1-4, the V gene TRBV7-9; D may be TRBD1 (6 bases). CDR3 length: 15 amino acids. Trimming left V 1 base short and J 10 bases short, with 16 bases between. In germline, CDR1 is SEHNR, CDR2 FQNEAQ (reference sequence). Here the CDR3 reads CASSLGSTGWAKLFF. The CDR3 nucleotides are TGTGCCAGCAGCTTAGGGTCGACAGGTTGGGCAAAACTGTTTTTT.

The chain uses TRBV6-5 and TRBJ1-1; TRBD1 is a possible D gene (6 bases). CDR1 is MNHEY and CDR2 is SVGAGI in the germline V gene. The V end was cut by 0 bases, the J end by 6 bases, with 23 bases between. This CDR3 comprises 18 residues. The CDR3 sequence is CASSYSMSMILGASEAFF. Here the CDR3 DNA reads TGTGCCAGCAGTTACTCGATGAGTATGATCTTGGGGGCCTCTGAAGCTTTCTTT.

This clonotype was counted ten times or more. The V call is TRBV7-2, the J call TRBJ2-1; 8 nucleotides agree with TRBD1. CDR1 and CDR2 (germline): SGHTA, FQGNSA. This CDR3 is built from 13 residues. The trim removed 5 bases at V and 8 bases at J, leaving 5 bases unmatched. The CDR3 here is CASSPTGGYEQFF. The CDR3 DNA is TGTGCCAGCAGCCCCACAGGGGGATATGAGCAGTTCTTC.

V gene TRBV5-1 combines with J gene TRBJ1-6, with a possible D match to TRBD1 (5 bases). This CDR3 comprises 14 residues. Germline V CDR1 and CDR2: SGHRS, YFSETQ. V shed 4 bases and J shed 7 bases, with 12 bases lying between them. The CDR3 spells CASSPGTENSPLHF. CDR3 bases: TGCGCCAGCAGCCCCGGGACGGAAAATTCACCCCTCCACTTT.

At least ten counts were recorded for this clonotype. The rearrangement joins TRBV6-1 to TRBJ1-1, with 8 bases fitting TRBD1. V dropped 5 bases and J dropped 3; count of bases not matched to a gene: 5. CDR3 length: 14 amino acids. From germline, CDR1 is MNHNS and CDR2 SASEGT. The CDR3 DNA sequence: TGTGCCAGCAGTTCGGGACAGGCCTACACTGAAGCTTTCTTT. Its translation is CASSSGQAYTEAFF.

This sequence joins TRBV10-3 and TRBJ1-2, with D unresolved. V lost 2 bases and J lost 8, with 15 bases in between. This CDR3 comprises 14 residues. Germline lookup yields CDR1 ENHRY and CDR2 SYGVKD. DNA of the CDR3: TGTGCCATCAGTGAGACAACGACCGAAAAGGGCTACACCTTC. Its translation is CAISETTTEKGYTF.

V and J are TRBV12-3 or TRBV12-4 and TRBJ2-6; D is ambiguous. The CDR3 has 11 amino acids. V was cut by 7 bases and J by 5 bases, with 3 bases left in between. The CDR3 protein is CASTRANVLTF. CDR3 bases: TGTGCCAGCACGCGGGCCAACGTCCTGACTTTC.

V usage is TRBV24-1 and J usage is TRBJ2-7; 12 bases match TRBD2. Looked up from germline, CDR1 is KGHDR and CDR2 is SFDVKD. Trimming cost V 2 bases and J 2 bases; bases outside gene matches: 3. The CDR3 has 16 amino acids. The CDR3 bases are TGTGCCACCAGTGATTATCGGACTAGCGGGGCCTACGAGCAGTACGTC. Encoded protein: CATSDYRTSGAYEQYV.

This rearrangement joins TRBV6-2 or TRBV6-3 to TRBJ2-4; 9 bases are a match to TRBD1. Trimming at V came to 2 bases and at J to 7 bases, leaving 6 bases not matched to a gene. CDR3 length equals 15 residues. CDR1 MNHEY and CDR2 SVGEGT come from the germline V gene. The CDR3 DNA sequence: TGTGCCAGCAGTTACGGGACAGGGCCCCACAACATTCAGTACTTC. It translates to CASSYGTGPHNIQYF.

The chain carries TRBV4-2 and TRBJ2-7; D might be TRBD1 (6 bases). The CDR3 loop spans 16 amino acids. V was cut by 4 bases and J by 1 base, with 17 bases left in between. Germline loops: CDR1 LGHNA, CDR2 YNFKEQ. The CDR3 loop reads CASSPEGHGKSYEQYF. Here the CDR3 DNA reads TGTGCCAGCAGCCCAGAGGGACACGGGAAATCCTACGAGCAGTACTTC.

The CDR3 loop is CASSPNRGRQETQYF. In DNA form, the CDR3 reads TGCGCCAGCAGCCCCAACAGGGGGAGGCAAGAGACCCAGTACTTC. The rearrangement uses TRBV5-1 and TRBJ2-5; 8 nucleotides match TRBD1. Trimming cost V 4 bases and J 2 bases; bases outside gene matches: 7. The germline V gene has CDR1 SGHRS and CDR2 YFSETQ. This CDR3 has 15 amino acids.

The chain couples TRBV2 to TRBJ2-2, with D perhaps matching TRBD1 (5 bases). Trimming took 0 bases from V and 6 from J, leaving 11 bases between them. The CDR3 extends over 15 amino acids. Per the germline V gene, CDR1 is SNHLY and CDR2 is FYNNEI. CDR3 protein: CASSEARAVAGELFF. The CDR3 region has the DNA TGTGCCAGCAGTGAAGCCAGGGCGGTCGCCGGGGAGCTGTTTTTT.

This clonotype occurred a few times. The chain links TRBV7-8 to TRBJ1-5, with D unresolved. CDR1 and CDR2 from the germline V gene are SGHVS and FQNEAQ. The CDR3 has 16 residues. The V gene lost 5 bases and the J gene lost 0 bases, with 14 bases spanning the gap. The CDR3 coding sequence is TGTGCCAGCAGCCCGTGGGATGCTAATAGCAATCAGCCCCAGCATTTT. It translates to CASSPWDANSNQPQHF. Supplemented by reference TRBV7-8 and TRBJ1-5, the full variable domain reads GAGVSQSPRYKVAKRGQDVALRCDPISGHVSLFWYQQALGQGPEFLTYFQNEAQLDKSGLPSDRFFAERPEGSVSTLKIQRTQQEDSAVYLCASSPWDANSNQPQHFGDGTRLSIL.

V gene TRBV2 combines with J gene TRBJ1-2; D uncertain. The V gene's germline CDR1 is SNHLY and CDR2 FYNNEI. This CDR3 region has 12 residues. V was clipped by 2 bases and J by 6 bases, with 7 bases between them. Here the CDR3 reads CASSEQSDGYTF. The CDR3 nucleotides are TGTGCCAGCAGTGAACAGTCCGATGGCTACACCTTC.

This clonotype was counted between two and nine times. The V call is TRBV6-5, the J call TRBJ1-1; the D is unclear. This CDR3 has 17 residues. Germline CDR1 is MNHEY and CDR2 is SVGAGI. Trimming left V 1 base short and J 1 base short, with 16 bases between. DNA for the CDR3: TGTGCCAGCAGTTACTTGACCGAGGTTGCGGGGAACACTGAAGCTTTCTTT. As protein: CASSYLTEVAGNTEAFF.

J is TRBJ2-1 and V is TRBV4-2; tentatively, D is TRBD1 (6 bases). Germline CDR1 and CDR2: LGHNA and YNFKEQ. The V end lost 3 bases, the J end lost 0 bases, and 12 bases lay between the germline ends. CDR3 length: 16 residues. In nucleotides, the CDR3 is TGTGCCAGCAGCCACGAGGGGGAGAGCTCCTACAATGAGCAGTTCTTC. This codes for CASSHEGESSYNEQFF.

The chain recombines TRBV7-6 with TRBJ1-1; maybe TRBD1 (5 bases). This CDR3 comprises 15 residues. Germline CDR1 reads SGHVS; CDR2 reads FNYEAQ. V was shortened by 5 bases and J by 5 bases, with 18 bases between the two germline ends. CDR3 in DNA: TGTGCCAGCAGCCCATCGCTAGGGGTAGGAACTGAAGCTTTCTTT. This codes for CASSPSLGVGTEAFF.

J is TRBJ1-2 and V is TRBV7-2; D may be TRBD1 (6 bases). V lost 5 bases and J lost 3, with 10 bases in between. This CDR3 has 13 residues. Germline CDR1 and CDR2: SGHTA and FQGNSA. CDR3 coding DNA: TGTGCCAGCAGCCGGGACACTCACTATGGCTACACCTTC. This gives the protein CASSRDTHYGYTF.

The chain has TRBV19 and TRBJ2-3; the D gene is possibly TRBD1 (5 bases). The CDR3 runs to 16 residues. Germline V gene lookup returns CDR1 LNHDA and CDR2 SQIVND (reference sequence). Between the trimmed V and J ends, which lost 5 bases and 2 bases, there was a span of 17 bases. CDR3 residues: CASSSRAGQPTDTQYF. In DNA, the CDR3 is TGTGCCAGTAGTTCAAGGGCTGGACAACCCACAGATACGCAGTATTTT.

This clonotype ranks as medium-sized (0.01 to 0.1%). The chain is built from TRBV7-2 and TRBJ1-1, with TRBD1 as a possible D gene (5 bases). Trimming cost V 5 bases and J 4 bases, with 14 bases left between them. There are 14 residues in the CDR3. The germline gives CDR1 SGHTA, CDR2 FQGNSA. The CDR3 loop reads CASSTRDQGTEAFF. The CDR3 region has the DNA TGTGCCAGCAGCACCCGGGACCAGGGCACTGAAGCTTTCTTT.